This T cell receptor (beta chain) comes out of a study of technical replicates of blood from several donors. Method: immunoSEQ multiplex PCR; TCRdb's copy keeps in-frame clones and lacks some. The profile shows around 12,000 clones, 60% to 85% of them singletons. From germline, CDR1 is SGHAT and CDR2 FQNNGV. V was clipped by 5 bases and J by 9 bases, with 20 bases between them. The CDR3 has 15 amino acids. Specimen: PBMCs. The chain carries TRBV11-2 and TRBJ2-1; tentative D call: TRBD2 (5 bases). The receptor comes from a human donor in good health. This chain's CDR3 is CASSRVFYDAGEQFF. The DNA of the CDR3 is TGTGCCAGCAGCCGTGTCTTTTACGACGCGGGTGAGCAGTTCTTC. Full variable domain (outside the CDR3, taken from reference TRBV11-2 and TRBJ2-1): EAGVAQSPRYKIIEKRQSVAFWCNPISGHATLYWYQQILGQGPKLLIQFQNNGVVDDSQLPKDRFSAERLKGVDSTLKIQPAKLEDSAVYLCASSRVFYDAGEQFFGPGTRLTVL.